Listed here are 25 T cell receptor beta chains from one sample, sequenced in a study of blood T cell repertoires in COVID-19. Some clones are missing from TCRdb's copy, which holds only in-frame ones; the method was immunoSEQ multiplex PCR. The sample lists 150,000 to 200,000 clones, 86% occurring once. The sequencing sample was made of peripheral blood. The receptors shown here come from a man between 65 and 85 years old with acute or convalescent COVID-19.

This rearrangement joins TRBV25-1 to TRBJ2-3; 10 bases fit TRBD1. The CDR3 is 15 residues long. V gave up 4 bases and J gave up 3 bases; unmatched junction bases: 4. In germline, CDR1 is MGHDK, CDR2 SYGVNS. CDR3 loop: CASSGRDRGTDTQYF. Here the CDR3 DNA reads TGTGCCAGCAGTGGCCGGGACAGGGGAACAGATACGCAGTATTTT.

This clone has just a few counts. The chain uses TRBV4-3 and TRBJ1-1; a possible D gene is TRBD1 (6 bases). The V gene's germline CDR1 is LGHNA and CDR2 YSLEER. The CDR3 covers 15 residues. Trimming took off 1 base at V and 3 bases at J, with 12 bases between the two ends. As DNA, the CDR3 is TGCGCCAGCAGCCAAGTCGGGGGGACATACACTGAAGCTTTCTTT. It specifies CASSQVGGTYTEAFF.

The chain employs TRBV10-1 and TRBJ2-1, with TRBD1 matching 10 bases. CDR3 length: 19 residues. Germline-derived CDR1 and CDR2 are WNHNN and SYGVQD (reference sequence). The junction had 21 bases not matched to a gene; V was cut back by 8 bases and J by 5 bases. The CDR3 DNA is TGCGCCAGCTTACCCCGGACAGGGGGGAGGATTGGTTCTGACAATGAGCAGTTCTTC. It yields the protein CASLPRTGGRIGSDNEQFF.

The chain couples TRBV7-2 to TRBJ1-5; 8 bases line up with TRBD1. The length of the CDR3 is 12 residues. The V gene's germline CDR1 is SGHTA and CDR2 FQGNSA. V lost 4 bases and J lost 11; bases outside the gene matches: 4. The CDR3 here is CASSSQGAAQHF. The CDR3 coding sequence is TGTGCCAGCAGCTCGCAGGGGGCCGCCCAGCATTTT.

The gene calls are TRBV7-8 and TRBJ2-7, with TRBD2 matching over 9 bases. V shed 5 bases and J 3 bases; nucleotides not matched to a gene: 8. The CDR3 consists of 15 residues. Germline V lookup: CDR1 SGHVS, CDR2 FQNEAQ. The CDR3 here is CASSPRIAGVYEQYF. The CDR3 region has the DNA TGTGCCAGCAGCCCTAGGATAGCGGGAGTCTACGAGCAGTACTTC. Drawing the rest from reference TRBV7-8 and TRBJ2-7, the complete variable domain is GAGVSQSPRYKVAKRGQDVALRCDPISGHVSLFWYQQALGQGPEFLTYFQNEAQLDKSGLPSDRFFAERPEGSVSTLKIQRTQQEDSAVYLCASSPRIAGVYEQYFGPGTRLTVT.

This clone has just one count. V and J are TRBV30 and TRBJ1-1; possible D gene TRBD1, 5 bases. This CDR3 spans 14 amino acids. Per germline, CDR1 GTSNPN and CDR2 SVGIG (reference sequence). V lost 3 bases and J lost 4, with 15 bases in between. CDR3 nucleotide sequence: TGTGCCTGGAGCGTCAAAGCCGGGGGCACTGAAGCTTTCTTT. The encoded protein is CAWSVKAGGTEAFF.

V gene TRBV5-1 combines with J gene TRBJ2-5; 8 bases line up with TRBD1. V shed 4 bases and J 4 bases; nucleotides not matched to a gene: 12. The CDR3 length is 16 residues. Germline CDR1 SGHRS, CDR2 YFSETQ. CDR3 coding DNA: TGCGCCAGCAGCGTCGACCCCGCAGGACAGGGAGAGACCCAGTACTTC. The encoded protein is CASSVDPAGQGETQYF. The full variable domain, with the rest looked up from reference TRBV5-1 and TRBJ2-5, is KAGVTQTPRYLIKTRGQQVTLSCSPISGHRSVSWYQQTPGQGLQFLFEYFSETQRNKGNFPGRFSGRQFSNSRSEMNVSTLELGDSALYLCASSVDPAGQGETQYFGPGTRLLVL.

The chain links TRBV7-2 to TRBJ2-5, with 10 bases that match TRBD2. V lost 4 bases to trimming and J lost 3 bases; unmatched junction nucleotides: 5. The CDR3 has 15 amino acids. The germline gives CDR1 SGHTA, CDR2 FQGNSA. CDR3 nucleotides: TGTGCCAGCAGCTACCGCAGCGGGGGGGAAGAGACCCAGTACTTC. It encodes CASSYRSGGEETQYF.

The chain uses TRBV28 and TRBJ2-1; D remains ambiguous. Per germline, CDR1 MDHEN and CDR2 SYDVKM. Trimming shortened V by 4 bases and J by 1 base, and 8 bases separated the two germline ends. There are 14 residues in the CDR3. The CDR3, as DNA: TGTGCCAGCAGTTCCGGTCTTTCCTACAATGAGCAGTTCTTC. It yields the protein CASSSGLSYNEQFF.

The chain uses TRBV24-1 and TRBJ1-5, with D perhaps TRBD1 (5 bases). Germline V CDR1 and CDR2: KGHDR, SFDVKD. V lost 9 bases and J 2 bases, leaving 13 bases between the germline ends. This CDR3 has 14 amino acids. CDR3 residues: CATFREARNQPQHF. CDR3 bases: TGTGCCACCTTCAGGGAGGCCCGCAATCAGCCCCAGCATTTT.

The genes are TRBV19 and TRBJ1-5; TRBD1 aligns across 7 bases. With 5 bases clipped from V and 0 bases from J, the junction kept 7 bases outside the gene matches. Germline CDR1 reads LNHDA; CDR2 reads SQIVND (reference sequence). The CDR3 covers 16 residues. The CDR3 nucleotides read TGTGCCAGTAGTGTTGGGACAGCCCTTAGCAATCAGCCCCAGCATTTT. Its translation is CASSVGTALSNQPQHF. The full variable domain, with the rest looked up from reference TRBV19 and TRBJ1-5, is DGGITQSPKYLFRKEGQNVTLSCEQNLNHDAMYWYRQDPGQGLRLIYYSQIVNDFQKGDIAEGYSVSREKKESFPLTVTSAQKNPTAFYLCASSVGTALSNQPQHFGDGTRLSIL.

The V call is TRBV29-1, the J call TRBJ2-1; 10 bases are shared with TRBD1. Trimming cost V 6 bases and J 0 bases; bases outside gene matches: 8. This CDR3 spans 16 amino acids. Germline CDR1 and CDR2: SQVTM and ANQGSEA. CDR3: CSVIWDRGNSYNEQFF. The CDR3, as DNA: TGCAGCGTCATCTGGGACAGGGGCAACTCCTACAATGAGCAGTTCTTC.

The chain employs TRBV7-3 and TRBJ1-2; 7 nucleotides line up with TRBD1. Germline trimming cut 8 bases from V and 8 bases from J; bases unmatched to any gene: 8. The CDR3 loop spans 12 amino acids. Per germline, CDR1 SGHTA and CDR2 FQGTGA. The CDR3 region is CASSTGPGGYTF. The CDR3 DNA reads as TGTGCCAGCTCGACAGGGCCTGGGGGCTACACCTTC.

The rearrangement uses TRBV10-3 and TRBJ1-1; 10 bases are shared with TRBD1. The CDR3 loop spans 12 amino acids. The junction had 8 bases not matched to a gene; V was cut back by 10 bases and J by 9 bases. In germline, CDR1 is ENHRY, CDR2 SYGVKD. CDR3 nucleotides: TGTGCCACGGGGACAGGGGCCGCCCAAGCTTTCTTT. Its protein product is CATGTGAAQAFF.

The chain has TRBV5-1 and TRBJ2-1; 11 bases fit TRBD2. The J segment lost 11 bases and the V segment lost 0 bases, leaving 10 bases of the junction unmatched. The CDR3 totals 16 residues. The germline gives CDR1 SGHRS, CDR2 YFSETQ. The CDR3 nucleotides read TGCGCCAGCAGCTTGGGGACCGGGACTAGCGGACGACAGCAGTTCTTC. This gives the protein CASSLGTGTSGRQQFF.

The chain carries TRBV5-1 and TRBJ2-7, with D maybe TRBD2 (5 bases). Germline-derived CDR1 and CDR2 are SGHRS and YFSETQ. Trimming left V 0 bases short and J 3 bases short, with 7 bases between. CDR3 size: 13 residues. Here the CDR3 DNA reads TGCGCCAGCAGCTTGGCCGACTACTACGAGCAGTACTTC. It yields the protein CASSLADYYEQYF.

The V gene is TRBV10-1, the J gene TRBJ2-3, with D tentatively TRBD2 (5 bases). CDR1 and CDR2 (germline): WNHNN, SYGVQD (reference sequence). The CDR3 covers 13 residues. Trimming left V 5 bases short and J 7 bases short, with 13 bases between. The CDR3 region is CASSSGGSYTQYF. The CDR3 DNA is TGCGCCAGCAGTTCTGGAGGCAGTTATACGCAGTATTTT.

The chain recombines TRBV7-9 with TRBJ2-7; D call uncertain. Germline V lookup: CDR1 SEHNR, CDR2 FQNEAQ (reference sequence). The CDR3 runs 12 residues. V lost 4 bases, J lost 9 bases, and 13 bases lay in between. This CDR3 reads CASSYDRGGQYF. Written as DNA, the CDR3 is TGTGCCAGCAGCTATGACCGCGGTGGGCAGTACTTC.

The gene calls are TRBV2 and TRBJ2-5, with TRBD1 as a possible D gene (5 bases). The V end was cut by 8 bases, the J end by 3 bases, with 10 bases between. This CDR3 comprises 12 residues. The V gene's germline CDR1 is SNHLY and CDR2 FYNNEI. DNA for the CDR3: TGTGCCAGCTCAGGGATCGAAGAGACCCAGTACTTC. Its translation: CASSGIEETQYF.

The chain joins TRBV28 to TRBJ1-1; TRBD1 matches at 7 bases. CDR1 and CDR2 from the germline V gene are MDHEN and SYDVKM. This CDR3 contains 15 residues. Trimming cost V 6 bases and J 0 bases; bases outside gene matches: 7. The CDR3 bases are TGTGCCAGCAGCCTAGAGGGGGCGATGAACACTGAAGCTTTCTTT. It codes for CASSLEGAMNTEAFF.

The chain carries TRBV15 and TRBJ2-3; TRBD2 is a possible D gene (6 bases). The V gene's germline CDR1 is LNHNV and CDR2 YYDKDF (reference sequence). V was shortened by 4 bases and J by 4 bases, with 15 bases between the two germline ends. CDR3 length equals 15 residues. Here the CDR3 reads CATSNRAGPSDTQYF. CDR3 coding DNA: TGTGCCACCAGCAACCGAGCGGGTCCGTCAGATACGCAGTATTTT.

This chain uses TRBV28 with TRBJ1-2, with D possibly being TRBD1 (6 bases). Germline V gene lookup returns CDR1 MDHEN and CDR2 SYDVKM. The CDR3 has 14 residues. Trimming removed 6 bases at V and 4 bases at J, with 15 bases between. The CDR3 sequence: CASRSGQPSYGYTF. In nucleotides, the CDR3 is TGTGCCAGCAGGTCCGGACAGCCGAGCTATGGCTACACCTTC.

V and J are TRBV28 and TRBJ2-1; 8 bases fit TRBD2. The CDR3 loop spans 14 amino acids. Germline values: CDR1 MDHEN, CDR2 SYDVKM. V gave up 3 bases and J gave up 8 bases; unmatched junction bases: 6. The CDR3 DNA reads as TGTGCCAGCAGTTTCGCGGGAGGATGGGATGAGCAGTTCTTC. Protein: CASSFAGGWDEQFF.

J is TRBJ2-1 and V is TRBV12-5, with D possibly being TRBD1 (6 bases). Trimming pared 1 base from V and 9 bases from J, leaving 10 bases between. The CDR3 totals 13 residues. The germline V gene has CDR1 LGHNT and CDR2 FRNRAP. CDR3 nucleotides: TGTGCTAGTGGTTTGGCACAGGGAACTGAGCAGTTCTTC. Its protein is CASGLAQGTEQFF. Full variable domain (outside the CDR3, taken from reference TRBV12-5 and TRBJ2-1): DARVTQTPRHKVTEMGQEVTMRCQPILGHNTVFWYRQTMMQGLELLAYFRNRAPLDDSGMPKDRFSAEMPDATLATLKIQPSEPRDSAVYFCASGLAQGTEQFFGPGTRLTVL.

V and J are TRBV10-3 and TRBJ2-3, with TRBD2 matching over 8 bases. The CDR3 has 14 residues. V dropped 6 bases and J dropped 7; count of bases not matched to a gene: 9. The germline CDR1 and CDR2 sequences are ENHRY and SYGVKD. As DNA, the CDR3 is TGTGCCATCAGGCCTAGCGGGTCCGAGAATACGCAGTATTTT. Protein product: CAIRPSGSENTQYF.